This TCR beta chain is from a study of T cells in Graves' hyperthyroidism and ophthalmopathy. About the research overall: At initial diagnosis, before any treatment had begun, peripheral blood was obtained.

Amplified TCR beta CDR3 regions came from RNA transcripts. A first-round RT-PCR of the TCR CDR3 used the HTBI primer set. TCRdb re-derived calls from the multiplex PCR reads in MiXCR, one entry per CDR3 protein. This sample has around 300,000 distinct CDR3 sequences, with approximately 14% found just once. Exclusion of patients followed from uncontrolled infection, other autoimmune disease, pregnancy or lactation. This clonotype has just a few counts. The antigen is not known. Points from the study as a whole: Blood samples included most of the expanded thyroid clonotypes exceeding 0.001. Model-based prediction identified ophthalmopathy a median roughly six months prior to its onset.

Germline assignment: CDR1 MNHEY and CDR2 SVGAGI. J gave up 4 bases and V 0 bases, and 7 bases lay outside the gene matches. The CDR3 covers 16 residues. The receptor was derived from a woman between 35 and 50 years old with Graves' ophthalmopathy. The material sequenced was blood. The chain uses TRBV6-5 and TRBJ2-7, with 9 bases that match TRBD2. CDR3 nucleotides: TGTGCCAGCAGTTACTCTCGGCTAGCGGGGTCATACGAGCAGTACTTC. This codes for CASSYSRLAGSYEQYF.